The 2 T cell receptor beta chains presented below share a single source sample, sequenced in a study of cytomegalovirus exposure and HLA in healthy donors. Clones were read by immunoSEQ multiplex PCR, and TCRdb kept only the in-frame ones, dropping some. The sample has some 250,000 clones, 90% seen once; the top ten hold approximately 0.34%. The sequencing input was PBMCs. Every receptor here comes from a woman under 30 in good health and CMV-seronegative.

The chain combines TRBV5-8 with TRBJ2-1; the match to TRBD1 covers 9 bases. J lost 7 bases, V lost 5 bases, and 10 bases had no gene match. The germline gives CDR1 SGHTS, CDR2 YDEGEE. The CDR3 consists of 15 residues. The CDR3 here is CASRRRGQGFNEQFF. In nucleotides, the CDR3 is TGTGCCAGCAGACGTCGAGGACAGGGGTTTAATGAGCAGTTCTTC.

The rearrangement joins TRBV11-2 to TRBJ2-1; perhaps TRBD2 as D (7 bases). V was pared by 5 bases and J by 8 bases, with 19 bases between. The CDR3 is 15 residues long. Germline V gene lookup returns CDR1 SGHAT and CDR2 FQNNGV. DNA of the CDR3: TGTGCCAGCAGCCCCGTGGGGGGGCTTTTGGATGAGCAGTTCTTC. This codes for CASSPVGGLLDEQFF.